This entry features one T cell receptor (beta chain) sequence. The sample originates from a study of blood T cell repertoires in COVID-19. Study-level background: Some COVID-19 samples were acute and others convalescent; all came from the United States, Italy and Spain. PBMCs, B-cell-depleted T cells, or T cells were the source of the cDNA or gDNA that made up the material.

V trimming: 10 bases; J trimming: 3 bases; junction bases outside the gene matches: 6. The germline V gene encodes CDR1 LNHDA and CDR2 SQIVND (reference sequence). The length of the CDR3 is 13 residues. As processed by the authors: Nucleated cell counts were estimated from reference gene primer amplification. Assay used: immunoSEQ multiplex PCR; TCRdb lists only in-frame clones, some missing. That table gives V, J and clone size, and the DNA gave D and trimming. This table has 210,000 or so clones, roughly 84% appearing once. The chain is built from TRBV19 and TRBJ1-2; TRBD1 agrees at 9 bases. The receptor was derived from a man aged 35 to 55 with active or convalescent COVID-19. Material: peripheral blood. As DNA, the CDR3 is TGTGCCACCCTGGACAGGGGCCACTATGGCTACACCTTC. Protein sequence: CATLDRGHYGYTF.